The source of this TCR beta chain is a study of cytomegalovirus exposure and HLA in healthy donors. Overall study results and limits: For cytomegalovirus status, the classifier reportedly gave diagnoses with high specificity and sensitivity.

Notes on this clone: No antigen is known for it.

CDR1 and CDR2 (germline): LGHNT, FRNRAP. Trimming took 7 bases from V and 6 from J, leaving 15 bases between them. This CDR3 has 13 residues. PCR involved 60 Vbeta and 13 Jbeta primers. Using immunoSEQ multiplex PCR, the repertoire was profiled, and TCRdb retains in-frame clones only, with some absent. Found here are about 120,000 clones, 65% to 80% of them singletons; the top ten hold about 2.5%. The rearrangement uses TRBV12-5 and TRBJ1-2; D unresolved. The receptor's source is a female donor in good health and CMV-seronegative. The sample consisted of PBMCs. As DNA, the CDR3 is TGTGCTAGTGACAATGGGAGTAAGGATGGCTACACCTTC. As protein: CASDNGSKDGYTF.